This T cell receptor beta chain was sequenced in a study of early T cells in non-severe SARS-CoV-2 infection. Looking at the study overall: Bulk RNA from unsorted whole blood was sequenced; chains were unpaired.

Findings of the study overall: Using VDJdb, the matching emphasized anti-spike CD8 responses while missing private and CD4 specificities.

Individual cDNA molecules received unique molecular identifiers. TCRdb re-derived calls from the 5' RACE reads in MiXCR, one entry per CDR3 protein. The table lists about 59,000 distinct CDR3 sequences, roughly an eighth of them singletons, with roughly 10% in the top ten. This clonotype occurred many times. Its specificity is unknown. The CDR3 has 16 amino acids. V lost 7 bases and J lost 4; bases outside the gene matches: 12. The genes are TRBV12-3 or TRBV12-4 and TRBJ2-1; the match to TRBD1 covers 8 bases. This receptor was identified in an adult who was a healthcare worker with PCR-confirmed SARS-CoV-2 infection or an uninfected control (not recorded which). The source was whole blood, collected at baseline. The DNA of the CDR3 is TGTGCCAGCAACAGTAGGGGGACAGGTATTTACAATGAGCAGTTCTTC. Translated: CASNSRGTGIYNEQFF.